The 4 T cell receptor beta chains given below trace back to one sample, sequenced in a study of blood T cell repertoires in COVID-19. TCRdb keeps only in-frame clones here, not all; method: immunoSEQ multiplex PCR. In the table there are approximately 330,000 clones, approximately 88% of which are singletons. Sequences were obtained from peripheral blood. Receptors originate from a man aged 25 to 45 with COVID-19, enrolled during active disease.

The chain combines TRBV6-1 with TRBJ1-4, with TRBD1 as a possible D gene (5 bases). The V gene's germline CDR1 is MNHNS and CDR2 SASEGT. V lost 4 bases and J 0 bases, leaving 12 bases between the germline ends. The CDR3 consists of 16 residues. CDR3 bases: TGTGCCAGCAGTGCGGGACTGTTTTCAACTAATGAAAAACTGTTTTTT. It is translated as CASSAGLFSTNEKLFF.

The genes are TRBV5-1 and TRBJ1-2; 9 nucleotides agree with TRBD1. CDR3 length: 14 residues. The V gene's germline CDR1 is SGHRS and CDR2 YFSETQ. The ends lost 0 bases at V and 8 bases at J; junction bases unmatched: 5. The CDR3 DNA reads as TGCGCCAGCAGCTTGGTACAGGGGGCTGACGGCTACACCTTC. Translating gives CASSLVQGADGYTF.

The chain is built from TRBV5-1 and TRBJ1-4; 9 nucleotides agree with TRBD1. There are 15 residues in the CDR3. V dropped 3 bases and J dropped 3; count of bases not matched to a gene: 3. Per germline, CDR1 SGHRS and CDR2 YFSETQ. The CDR3 nucleotides are TGCGCCAGCAGCTCACAGGGGGCCGCTAATGAAAAACTGTTTTTT. It encodes CASSSQGAANEKLFF.

The rearrangement links TRBV4-1 to TRBJ2-7; TRBD1 aligns across 7 bases. J gave up 2 bases and V 2 bases, and 3 bases lay outside the gene matches. CDR1 MGHRA and CDR2 YSYEKL come from the germline V gene. CDR3 size: 14 residues. CDR3 coding DNA: TGCGCCAGCAGCCAAATACAGGGGACCTACGAGCAGTACTTC. It yields the protein CASSQIQGTYEQYF.